This T cell receptor (beta chain) was sequenced during a study of blood T cells in healthy people across ages. Study information: Capture via template switching afforded approximately one barcoded beta molecule per two T cells.

The use of a sample-barcoded 5' primer and a J-beta primer mix characterized a second PCR of roughly 6 to 11 cycles. With 12 random nucleotides, a template-switch adaptor tagged each individual cDNA molecule. TCRdb re-derived calls from the 5' RACE reads in MiXCR, one entry per CDR3 protein. The table includes about 830,000 distinct CDR3 sequences, around 62% detected once. To note about this clonotype: Its target is unknown.

Broader study findings: Older individuals had lower TCR beta diversity per million T cells (the decline was roughly linear).

Sample: blood. This sequence was found in a man in his thirties or forties in good health.

The CDR3 DNA reads as TGCAGTGCTAGAGTCCATGGCAGTCCAGAGACCCAGTACTTC. Protein: CSARVHGSPETQYF. The J gene is TRBJ2-5, the V gene TRBV20-1, with D hard to call. The length of the CDR3 is 14 residues. Germline loops: CDR1 DFQATT, CDR2 SNEGSKA (reference sequence). V was trimmed by 1 base and J by 4 bases, leaving 13 bases between them.